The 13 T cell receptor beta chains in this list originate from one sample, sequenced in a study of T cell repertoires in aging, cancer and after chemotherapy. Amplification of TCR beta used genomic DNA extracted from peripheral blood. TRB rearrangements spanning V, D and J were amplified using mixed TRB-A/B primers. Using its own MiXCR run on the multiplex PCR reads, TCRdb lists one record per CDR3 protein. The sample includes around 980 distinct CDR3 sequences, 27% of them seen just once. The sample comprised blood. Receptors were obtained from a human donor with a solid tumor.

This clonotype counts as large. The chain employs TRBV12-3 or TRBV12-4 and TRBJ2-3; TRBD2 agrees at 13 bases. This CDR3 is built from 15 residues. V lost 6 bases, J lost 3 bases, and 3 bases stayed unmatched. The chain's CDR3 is CASSKTSGRTDTQYF. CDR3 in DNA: TGTGCCAGCAGCAAGACTAGCGGGAGGACAGATACGCAGTATTTT.

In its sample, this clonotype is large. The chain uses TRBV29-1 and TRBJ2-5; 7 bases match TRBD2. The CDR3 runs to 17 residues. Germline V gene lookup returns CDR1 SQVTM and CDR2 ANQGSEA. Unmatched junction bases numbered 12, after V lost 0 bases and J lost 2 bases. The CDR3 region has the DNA TGCAGCGTTGAAGAGGGGGAGGGGAAGACAACTCAAGAGACCCAGTACTTC. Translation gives CSVEEGEGKTTQETQYF. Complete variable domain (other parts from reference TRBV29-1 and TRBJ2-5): SAVISQKPSRDICQRGTSLTIQCQVDSQVTMMFWYRQQPGQSLTLIATANQGSEATYESGFVIDKFPISRPNLTFSTLTVSNMSPEDSSIYLCSVEEGEGKTTQETQYFGPGTRLLVL.

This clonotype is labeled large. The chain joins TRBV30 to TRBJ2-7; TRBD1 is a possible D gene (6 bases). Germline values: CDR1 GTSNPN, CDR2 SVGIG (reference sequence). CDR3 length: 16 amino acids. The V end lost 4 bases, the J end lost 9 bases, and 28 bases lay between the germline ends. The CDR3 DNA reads TGTGCCTGGAATCAGGTGGGGGCAGGGCTCCTCGGTGTGCAGTACTTC. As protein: CAWNQVGAGLLGVQYF. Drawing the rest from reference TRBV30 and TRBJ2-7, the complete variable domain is SQTIHQWPATLVQPVGSPLSLECTVEGTSNPNLYWYRQAAGRGLQLLFYSVGIGQISSEVPQNLSASRPQDRQFILSSKKLLLSDSGFYLCAWNQVGAGLLGVQYFGPGTRLTVT.

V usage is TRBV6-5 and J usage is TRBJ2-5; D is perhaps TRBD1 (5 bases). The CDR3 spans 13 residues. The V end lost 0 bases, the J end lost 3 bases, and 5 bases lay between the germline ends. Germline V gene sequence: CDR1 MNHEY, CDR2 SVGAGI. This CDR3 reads CASSYSGEETQYF. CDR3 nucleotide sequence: TGTGCCAGCAGTTACTCAGGGGAAGAGACCCAGTACTTC.

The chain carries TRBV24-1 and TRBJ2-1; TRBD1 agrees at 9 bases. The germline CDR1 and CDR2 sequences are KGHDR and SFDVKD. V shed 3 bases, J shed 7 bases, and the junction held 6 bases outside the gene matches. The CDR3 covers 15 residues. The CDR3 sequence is CATSDEGQGLNEQFF. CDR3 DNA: TGTGCCACCAGTGATGAAGGACAGGGGTTAAATGAGCAGTTCTTC.

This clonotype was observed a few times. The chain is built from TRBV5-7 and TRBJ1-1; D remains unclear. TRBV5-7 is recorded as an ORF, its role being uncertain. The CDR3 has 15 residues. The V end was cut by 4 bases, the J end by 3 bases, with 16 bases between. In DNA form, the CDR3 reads TGTGCCAGCAGCGGACTGACCGGGCGGGACACTGAAGCTTTCTTT. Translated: CASSGLTGRDTEAFF.

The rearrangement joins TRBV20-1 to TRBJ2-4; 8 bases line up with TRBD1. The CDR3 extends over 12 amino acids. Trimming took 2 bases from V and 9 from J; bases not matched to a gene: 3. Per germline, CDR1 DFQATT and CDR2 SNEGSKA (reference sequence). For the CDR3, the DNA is TGCAGTGCTAGAAGGACAGGGAGCATTCAGTACTTC. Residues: CSARRTGSIQYF.

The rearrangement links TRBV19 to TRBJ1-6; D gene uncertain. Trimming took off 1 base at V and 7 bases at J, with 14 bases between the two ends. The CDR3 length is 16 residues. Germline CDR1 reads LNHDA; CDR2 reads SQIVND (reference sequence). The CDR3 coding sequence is TGTGCCAGTAGTATAGTAGGGCCCTTCCACAATTCACCCCTCCACTTT. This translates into CASSIVGPFHNSPLHF.

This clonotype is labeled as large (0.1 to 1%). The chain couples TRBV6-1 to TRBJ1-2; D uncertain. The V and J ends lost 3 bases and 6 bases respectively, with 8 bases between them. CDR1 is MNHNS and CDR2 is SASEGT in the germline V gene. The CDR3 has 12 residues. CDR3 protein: CASSESGNGYTF. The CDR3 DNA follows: TGTGCCAGCAGTGAGTCCGGTAATGGCTACACCTTC.

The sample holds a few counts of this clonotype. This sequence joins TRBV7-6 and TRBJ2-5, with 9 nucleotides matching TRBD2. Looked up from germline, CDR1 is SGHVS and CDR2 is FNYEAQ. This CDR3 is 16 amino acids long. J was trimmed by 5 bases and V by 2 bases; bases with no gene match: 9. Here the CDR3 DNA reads TGTGCCAGCAGCTTATTATCAGCGGGGGGTGGGGAGACCCAGTACTTC. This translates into CASSLLSAGGGETQYF.

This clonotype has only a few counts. The CDR3, as DNA: TGTGCCAGTAGTATTCGACAGGGGTGGACTGAAGCTTTCTTT. This encodes CASSIRQGWTEAFF. J is TRBJ1-1 and V is TRBV19, with 8 bases aligning to TRBD1. Germline loops: CDR1 LNHDA, CDR2 SQIVND (reference sequence). The trim removed 3 bases at V and 5 bases at J, leaving 5 bases unmatched. There are 14 residues in the CDR3. The variable domain in full, completed from reference TRBV19 and TRBJ1-1, reads DGGITQSPKYLFRKEGQNVTLSCEQNLNHDAMYWYRQDPGQGLRLIYYSQIVNDFQKGDIAEGYSVSREKKESFPLTVTSAQKNPTAFYLCASSIRQGWTEAFFGQGTRLTVV.

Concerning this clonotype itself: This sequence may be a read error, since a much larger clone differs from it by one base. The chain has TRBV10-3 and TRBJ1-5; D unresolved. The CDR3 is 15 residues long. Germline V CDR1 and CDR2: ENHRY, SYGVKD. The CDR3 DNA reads TGTGCCATCAGTGAGTCTGTGGTCCGCAATCAGACCCAGCATTTT. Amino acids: CAISESVVRNQTQHF.

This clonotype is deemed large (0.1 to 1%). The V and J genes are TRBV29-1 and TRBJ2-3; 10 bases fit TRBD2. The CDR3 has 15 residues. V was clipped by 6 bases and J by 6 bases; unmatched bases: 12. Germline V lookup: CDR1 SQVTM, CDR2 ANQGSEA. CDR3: CSVGTSDRPGDTQYF. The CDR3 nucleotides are TGCAGCGTAGGGACTAGCGATAGACCGGGGGATACGCAGTATTTT.